In this sample, the clone carrying this TCR beta chain turned up a few times. Antigen specificity is unknown. These data come from a study of response to subunit inactivated influenza vaccine. General study points: The authors suggested that few new T cells are recruited per seasonal influenza vaccination.

Per the germline V gene, CDR1 is SQVTM and CDR2 is ANQGSEA. Trimming shortened V by 4 bases and J by 2 bases, and 13 bases separated the two germline ends. The CDR3 runs to 14 residues. Via MiXCR, TCRdb re-called the RT-PCR reads, giving one row per CDR3 protein. Of about 780,000 distinct CDR3 sequences listed, roughly 18% are singletons. The chain joins TRBV29-1 to TRBJ2-3, with D perhaps TRBD2 (6 bases). The source is a man aged 50 or older who received an inactivated influenza vaccine. The sequenced sample was PBMCs from blood, obtained 4 to 6 days after vaccination. CDR3 nucleotide sequence: TGCAGCGTTGTCGCGGGGCCCACCACAGATACGCAGTATTTT. Translating it yields CSVVAGPTTDTQYF.